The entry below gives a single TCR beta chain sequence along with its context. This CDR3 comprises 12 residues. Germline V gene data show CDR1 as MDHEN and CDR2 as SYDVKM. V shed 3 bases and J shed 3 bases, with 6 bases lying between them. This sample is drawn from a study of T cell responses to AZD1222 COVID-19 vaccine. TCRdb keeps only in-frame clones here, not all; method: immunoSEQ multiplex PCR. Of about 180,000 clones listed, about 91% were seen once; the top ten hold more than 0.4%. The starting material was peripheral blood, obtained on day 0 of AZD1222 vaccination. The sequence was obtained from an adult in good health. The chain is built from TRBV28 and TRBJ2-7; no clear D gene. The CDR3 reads CASSLVGYEQYF. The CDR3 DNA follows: TGTGCCAGCAGTTTGGTGGGCTACGAGCAGTACTTC.